The entry that follows covers one TCR beta chain sequence. This was a deep-level run. Unsorted PBMC contributed 250 to 300 ng DNA, approximately 30,000 T cell genomes, to each replicate PCR. Original analysis: Junction-only sequences without quality scores were provided by ImmunoSEQ, so filtering was different. The repertoire was sequenced with immunoSEQ multiplex PCR; TCRdb's copy has only in-frame clones and lacks some. The V and J calls and clone size come from that table; D and trimming were worked out from the DNA. The profile shows over 400,000 clones, more than 75% of them singletons. The sample belongs to a study of shared clonotypes between healthy human individuals. All of the donors resided in Nashville, Tennessee, and each was a Caucasian adult. CDR3 length: 15 amino acids. Trimming removed 3 bases at V and 0 bases at J, with 9 bases between. Germline V CDR1 and CDR2: MDHEN, SYDVKM.

The sequenced sample consisted of PBMCs. This sequence joins TRBV28 and TRBJ1-5, with TRBD1 as a possible D gene (6 bases). This clonotype was sampled from a woman between 40 and 55 years old in good health. Some clones in this sample may be carry-over from other donors' samples. The CDR3 nucleotides are TGTGCCAGCAGTTTGACAGGTAATAGCAATCAGCCCCAGCATTTT. It yields the protein CASSLTGNSNQPQHF.